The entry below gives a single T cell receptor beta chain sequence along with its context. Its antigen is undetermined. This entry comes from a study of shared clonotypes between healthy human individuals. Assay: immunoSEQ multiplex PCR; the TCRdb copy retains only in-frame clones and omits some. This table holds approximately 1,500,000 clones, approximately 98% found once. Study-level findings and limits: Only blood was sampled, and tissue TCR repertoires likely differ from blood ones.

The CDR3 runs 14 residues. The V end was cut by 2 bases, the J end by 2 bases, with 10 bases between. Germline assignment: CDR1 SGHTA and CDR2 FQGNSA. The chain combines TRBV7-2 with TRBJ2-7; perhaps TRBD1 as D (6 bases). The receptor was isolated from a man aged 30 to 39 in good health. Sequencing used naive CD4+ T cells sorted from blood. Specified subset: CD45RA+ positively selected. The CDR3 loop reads CASSLRTETYEQYF. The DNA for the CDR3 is TGTGCCAGCAGCTTAAGGACAGAGACCTACGAGCAGTACTTC.